These T cell receptor beta chains were read from a single sample in a study of neurological immune-mediated disorders. A single record per CDR3 protein comes from TCRdb applying MiXCR to the 5' RACE reads. The sample has some 71,000 distinct CDR3 sequences, roughly a tenth seen once. Sequenced material: PBMCs. These receptors were obtained from a man aged 30 to 39 in good health. CDR3s leave out the opening cysteine and the closing phenylalanine or tryptophan. The order of the fields is V gene, J gene, CDR3 protein.

v_gene: TRBV11-2; j_gene: TRBJ2-2; CDR3aa: ASSPWGGANTGELF
v_gene: TRBV18; j_gene: TRBJ1-1; CDR3aa: ASSPPSPGGGRTEAF
v_gene: TRBV12-3/TRBV12-4; j_gene: TRBJ1-1; CDR3aa: ASSFGAWGTEAF
v_gene: TRBV29-1; j_gene: TRBJ2-5; CDR3aa: SVAGQIQETQY
v_gene: TRBV19; j_gene: TRBJ2-4; CDR3aa: ASSILTPEGNIQY
v_gene: TRBV7-9; j_gene: TRBJ1-1; CDR3aa: ASSLYHTNLDTEAF
v_gene: TRBV12-3/TRBV12-4; j_gene: TRBJ1-2; CDR3aa: ASSGVIGIGGYT
v_gene: TRBV2; j_gene: TRBJ2-7; CDR3aa: ASSYQGNEQY
v_gene: TRBV27; j_gene: TRBJ1-5; CDR3aa: ASSLSSYSNQPQH
v_gene: TRBV7-9; j_gene: TRBJ1-5; CDR3aa: ASSRDGLSNQPQH
v_gene: TRBV28; j_gene: TRBJ2-7; CDR3aa: ASSSIGTGSHEQY
v_gene: TRBV10-1; j_gene: TRBJ2-3; CDR3aa: ASSESNGAGINTQY
v_gene: TRBV29-1; j_gene: TRBJ2-5; CDR3aa: SVGDRGEETQY
v_gene: TRBV9; j_gene: TRBJ1-6; CDR3aa: ASSAGGTGNSPLH
v_gene: TRBV5-1; j_gene: TRBJ2-1; CDR3aa: ASRDSSSYNEQF
v_gene: TRBV28; j_gene: TRBJ2-1; CDR3aa: ASSLQGYTYNEQF
v_gene: TRBV27; j_gene: TRBJ2-5; CDR3aa: ASTAKHRETQY
v_gene: TRBV5-1; j_gene: TRBJ1-1; CDR3aa: ASSSNTEAF
v_gene: TRBV7-2; j_gene: TRBJ2-1; CDR3aa: ASSYIDSSNEQF
v_gene: TRBV12-3/TRBV12-4; j_gene: TRBJ2-5; CDR3aa: ASSSGRGETQY
v_gene: TRBV5-1; j_gene: TRBJ1-1; CDR3aa: ASSPKDGGGTEAF
v_gene: TRBV7-2; j_gene: TRBJ2-3; CDR3aa: ASSLTQLGGRAADTQY
v_gene: TRBV7-3; j_gene: TRBJ2-3; CDR3aa: ASSPGQGAPTTQY
v_gene: TRBV30; j_gene: TRBJ1-1; CDR3aa: ACQEQVLEAF
v_gene: TRBV27; j_gene: TRBJ2-1; CDR3aa: ASFSYNEQF
v_gene: TRBV12-3/TRBV12-4; j_gene: TRBJ1-4; CDR3aa: ASRPYRVPNEKLF
v_gene: TRBV7-2; j_gene: TRBJ2-7; CDR3aa: ASSFVTGEYEQY
v_gene: TRBV7-2; j_gene: TRBJ2-1; CDR3aa: ASSSRDRGTYNEQF
v_gene: TRBV5-5; j_gene: TRBJ1-5; CDR3aa: ASSLDASQPQH
v_gene: TRBV14; j_gene: TRBJ1-4; CDR3aa: ASSRWVTGVGEKLF
v_gene: TRBV5-1; j_gene: TRBJ1-3; CDR3aa: ASSSTGSLGNTIY
v_gene: TRBV5-1; j_gene: TRBJ1-4; CDR3aa: ASSPTGDATNEKLF
v_gene: TRBV5-1; j_gene: TRBJ1-2; CDR3aa: ASSLSGTGISYGYT